These 28 T cell receptor delta chains came from one sample sequenced in a study of γδ T cells in repeated Plasmodium falciparum infection. TCRdb fed the multiplex PCR reads into CATT to redo clone calling. The table lists about 93,000 delta-chain clones, 0.98% of them singletons. Bulk repertoires came from Vgamma9/Vdelta2+ or Vdelta2-negative gammadelta T cells flow-sorted from PBMC. The source material was gamma-delta T cells from blood. These receptors all come from a pool of human donors (malaria-infected and uninfected, not separated).

Regarding this clone: TCRdb lists the protein of a much larger clone for this DNA, which differs at residue 17, so this is likely a read error; the protein given here is translated from the DNA itself. The J gene was not called, though the V gene is TRDV2; the table's D call of TRDD3 was not tested on the DNA. Looked up from germline, CDR1 is GEAIGNYY and CDR2 is EKD. CDR3 length: 19 amino acids. The DNA of the CDR3 is TGTGCCTGTGACACCGTGGTTATGGGGGATACGCGCCTGGCCGATAAACCCATCTTT. Protein sequence: CACDTVVMGDTRLADKPIF.

This clone was seen at least ten times. TCRdb lists the protein of a much larger clone for this DNA, which differs at residue 14, so this is likely a read error; the protein given here is translated from the DNA itself. This rearrangement joins TRDV1 to TRDJ1; 12 bases map to TRDD3. The J gene comes from matching the DNA to germline here; TCRdb lacks it. Germline V lookup: CDR1 TSWWSYY, CDR2 QGS. V lost 2 bases to trimming and J lost 5 bases; unmatched junction nucleotides: 21. This CDR3 comprises 21 residues. The CDR3, as DNA: TGTGCTCTTGGGGAATTCACGGCGGTACTGGGGGATACTGCCGTCATGGATAAACTCATCTTT. Protein product: CALGEFTAVLGDTAVMDKLIF.

In this sample, this clone turned up many times. The chain uses TRDV1 and TRDJ1; tentatively, D is TRDD3 (6 bases). The J gene was not available in TCRdb and was assigned here by matching the DNA to germline segments. Germline V gives CDR1 TSWWSYY, CDR2 QGS. V was shortened by 2 bases and J by 1 base, with 29 bases between the two germline ends. The CDR3 consists of 21 residues. The CDR3 region has the DNA TGTGCTCTTGGGGAAATTTCCAGAATTTTCGGGAGGGGATTCTTCACCGATAAACTCATCTTT. Translating it yields CALGEISRIFGRGFFTDKLIF.

This clone has just a few counts. The TCRdb protein comes from a much larger clone and disagrees with this DNA's translation at residue 15, likely due to a read error; the protein given here is derived from the DNA. The chain has TRAV38-2/DV8 and TRDJ1; D perhaps matches TRDD2 (9 bases). CDR3 length: 27 residues. The V gene's germline CDR1 is TSESDYY and CDR2 QEAYKQQN. V gave up 2 bases and J gave up 0 bases, with 47 bases separating them. The CDR3 DNA sequence: TGTGCTTATAGGAGTCGGGGGGGGAAAACCTTCCTACGCGCTTTCCGTACTGGGGGTCCTCACACCGATAAACTCATCTTT. It encodes CAYRSRGGKTFLRAFRTGGPHTDKLIF.

Turning to this clone: The amino acid sequence in TCRdb belongs to a much larger clone and departs from this DNA's translation at residue 14, likely a sequencing read error; the sequence shown is translated from the DNA. V is TRDV1 and J is TRDJ1, with TRDD3 matching 9 bases. Since TCRdb gives no J gene, matching the DNA to germline was used here to assign it. The CDR3 runs 22 residues. V shed 0 bases, J shed 0 bases, and the junction held 20 bases outside the gene matches. Germline CDR1 reads TSWWSYY; CDR2 reads QGS. DNA of the CDR3: TGTGCTCTTGGGGAACTAGATGGAGGGAACTACTGGGGGAGTCCGCACACCGATAAACTCATCTTT. This translates into CALGELDGGNYWGSPHTDKLIF.

This clone was counted between two and nine times. TCRdb assigns this DNA the protein of a much larger clone, which departs from its translation at residue 3; this likely reflects a read error, and the protein shown comes from translating the DNA. This sequence joins TRDV2 and TRDJ1; the D gene is possibly TRDD3 (6 bases). No J segment appears in TCRdb, so it was assigned here by matching the sequence to germline. Germline CDR1 is GEAIGNYY and CDR2 is EKD. CDR3 length: 15 amino acids. CDR3 nucleotides: TGTGCCCGTGACACCGTTGGGGATGACGCCGATAAACTCATCTTT. This sequence encodes CARDTVGDDADKLIF.

A few counts support this clone. TCRdb's protein, taken from a much larger clone, differs from this DNA's translation at residue 10, likely owing to a read error; the protein displayed comes from the DNA. V is TRDV2 and J is TRDJ1; D unclear. The germline V gene has CDR1 GEAIGNYY and CDR2 EKD. The CDR3 has 13 amino acids. CDR3 bases: TGTGCCTGTGACACCGGACGACCCGATCAACTCATCTTT. It yields the protein CACDTGRPDQLIF.

A word on this clone: A far bigger clonotype differs at one base, so this is likely a read error. The same CDR3 is also encoded by other DNA sequences in this sample. The CDR3 DNA follows: TGTGCCTGTGACACCGACTACTGGGGGGCCGGACCTTACACCGATAAACTCATCTTT. Its protein is CACDTDYWGAGPYTDKLIF. The V call is TRDV2, the J call TRDJ1; 8 bases map to TRDD3. TCRdb supplies no J gene; here it was assigned by aligning the nucleotide sequence to germline. Looked up from germline, CDR1 is GEAIGNYY and CDR2 is EKD. CDR3 size: 19 residues. J was trimmed by 0 bases and V by 0 bases; bases with no gene match: 14.

To note about this clone: Since a far larger clone is one base different, this is likely a read error. The sample has other DNA sequences that encode this CDR3 too. The rearrangement joins TRDV1 to TRDJ1; tentatively, D is TRDD2 or TRDD3 (5 bases each). Matching the DNA to germline supplied the J gene, which TCRdb does not give. There are 19 residues in the CDR3. CDR1 is TSWWSYY, CDR2 QGS, per germline. CDR3 residues: CALGESGPPVVLQTDKLIF. The CDR3 DNA is TGCGCTCTTGGGGAATCGGGGCCCCCGGTCGTCCTTCAAACCGATAAACTCATCTTT.

A remark on this clone: TCRdb's protein for this DNA is that of a much larger clone and differs from the translation at residue 3, likely a read error; the protein shown is the DNA translation. The chain employs TRDV2 and TRDJ1; 8 positions agree with TRDD3. No J segment appears in TCRdb, so it was assigned here by matching the sequence to germline. In germline, CDR1 is GEAIGNYY, CDR2 EKD. The CDR3 runs 17 residues. In nucleotides, the CDR3 is TGTGCCCGTGACCCAGTACTGGGGGTCACCCCGAGGGATAAACTCATCTTT. Its protein is CARDPVLGVTPRDKLIF.

Points on this clone: The protein TCRdb gives is from a much larger clone and does not agree with this DNA's translation at residue 6, likely a read error; the protein shown here comes from the DNA. This chain joins TRDV2 and TRDJ1; TRDD3 aligns across 7 bases. The germline CDR1 and CDR2 sequences are GEAIGNYY and EKD. The CDR3 spans 18 residues. After removal of 0 bases from V and 0 bases from J, the junction contained 12 bases not matched to a gene. CDR3 amino acids: CACDTMGGGLPYTDKLIF. Here the CDR3 DNA reads TGTGCCTGTGACACCATGGGCGGGGGATTACCTTACACCGATAAACTCATCTTT.

About this clone: The TCRdb protein, from a much larger clone, departs from this DNA's translation at residue 18, likely by read error; the protein shown derives from the DNA. TRDV1 is the V gene, and the J gene was not called; the table names TRDD3, a call not compared with the DNA. Germline CDR1 is TSWWSYY and CDR2 is QGS. The CDR3 totals 20 residues. The CDR3 DNA reads as TGTGCTCTTGGGCCGATTTACTGGGGGATATCCCACCCGTACACCGATAAATTCATCTTT. Translating gives CALGPIYWGISHPYTDKFIF.

This clone was observed a few times. This DNA's translation and the protein TCRdb lists, from a much larger clone, do not match at residue 11, likely due to a read error; the protein shown is translated from the DNA. The rearrangement links TRDV2 to TRDJ1; possibly TRDD3 for D (5 bases). Germline matching of the DNA provided the J gene here, since TCRdb leaves it blank. Trimming took off 0 bases at V and 3 bases at J, with 16 bases between the two ends. The CDR3 runs to 16 residues. Germline CDR1 is GEAIGNYY and CDR2 is EKD. DNA of the CDR3: TGTGCCTGTGACACCGGGAGGATCTTTGGGGCCGATAAACTCATCTTT. As protein: CACDTGRIFGADKLIF.

Worth noting for this clone: The protein TCRdb lists belongs to a much larger clone and differs from this DNA's translation at residue 14, which points to a read error; the protein shown is made from the DNA. This chain joins TRDV1 and TRDJ1; TRDD3 aligns across 11 bases. The germline V gene has CDR1 TSWWSYY and CDR2 QGS. The CDR3 is 18 amino acids. CDR3 DNA: TGTGCTCTTGGGCGCCCTGAATCTGGGGGATACAGCACCAATAAACTCATCTTT. This sequence encodes CALGRPESGGYSTNKLIF.

Of note for this clone: TCRdb pairs this DNA with a much larger clone's protein that differs at residue 11, likely a read error; the protein shown was translated from the DNA. The rearrangement joins TRDV2 to TRDJ1; TRDD3 matches at 7 bases. No J gene was available from TCRdb, and it was assigned here by a germline match of the DNA. V shed 4 bases, J shed 0 bases, and the junction held 13 bases outside the gene matches. CDR1 and CDR2 (germline): GEAIGNYY, EKD. CDR3 length: 17 amino acids. CDR3 coding DNA: TGTGCCTGTGATCCCGTCTCTTCGCTGGGGGACACCGATAAACTCATCTTT. Its translation: CACDPVSSLGDTDKLIF.

This clone showed up many times. One base separates it from a far larger clone, so it is likely a read error. Other DNA sequences in the same sample also yield this CDR3. V and J are TRDV2 and TRDJ2; 8 bases are shared with TRDD3. Because TCRdb records no J gene, it was assigned here through a match of the DNA to germline. The CDR3 loop spans 20 amino acids. Germline V gene lookup returns CDR1 GEAIGNYY and CDR2 EKD. CDR3 bases: TGTGCCTGCGACACCGTCGGCACGGTGGGGGATGGGAGTGGGACAGCACAACTCTTCTTT. Amino acids: CACDTVGTVGDGSGTAQLFF.

This clone was detected a few times. TCRdb pairs this DNA with a much larger clone's protein that differs at residue 11, likely a read error; the protein shown was translated from the DNA. CDR3 region: CALGEFGIFWRIFTDKLIF. DNA of the CDR3: TGTGCTCTTGGGGAATTCGGCATTTTCTGGAGGATCTTCACCGATAAACTCATCTTT. The genes are TRDV1 and TRDJ1; D is unresolved. No J segment appears in TCRdb, so it was assigned here by matching the sequence to germline. Deletions cut 2 bases from V and 1 base from J, with 23 bases between. Per germline, CDR1 TSWWSYY and CDR2 QGS. This CDR3 contains 19 residues.

In this sample, this clone turned up a few times. This DNA translates differently at residue 7 from the TCRdb protein, which is that of a much larger clone; a read error is likely, and the protein shown is the DNA's own translation. This rearrangement joins TRDV2 to TRDJ1; the match to TRDD3 covers 12 bases. TCRdb offers no J gene call, so here the DNA was matched to germline to obtain one. V gave up 0 bases and J gave up 0 bases; unmatched junction bases: 7. Per germline, CDR1 GEAIGNYY and CDR2 EKD. The CDR3 is 18 residues long. This chain's CDR3 is CACDTGNWGIPDTDKLIF. The DNA of the CDR3 is TGTGCCTGTGACACCGGCAACTGGGGGATACCCGACACCGATAAACTCATCTTT.

This clone was observed many times. Since a far larger clone is one base different, this is likely a read error. Other DNA sequences within the sample encode an identical CDR3. The chain joins TRDV2 to TRDJ1; tentative D call: TRDD3 (5 bases). The J gene was not available in TCRdb and was assigned here by matching the DNA to germline segments. Between the trimmed V and J ends, which lost 2 bases and 2 bases, there was a span of 14 bases. The CDR3 is 15 amino acids. Germline CDR1 GEAIGNYY, CDR2 EKD. This chain's CDR3 is CACDILGMGTDKLIF. CDR3 nucleotides: TGTGCCTGTGACATTCTTGGGATGGGTACCGATAAACTCATCTTT.

This clone was observed many times. A far larger clone is one nucleotide away, so this likely arose from a read error. This sample includes further DNA sequences coding for the same CDR3. A V gene of TRDV2 was called, but no J gene was assigned; the listed D gene, TRDD3, was not tested against the DNA. This CDR3 comprises 15 residues. Germline-derived CDR1 and CDR2 are GEAIGNYY and EKD. The CDR3 region has the DNA TGTGCCTGTGACACCGTAGGGGGACGGACAGCACAACTCTTCTTC. It is translated as CACDTVGGRTAQLFF.

To note about this clone: A read error is likely here: a far larger clone is one base away. Within the sample, other DNA sequences also encode this same CDR3. V usage is TRDV3 and J usage is TRDJ1; 8 bases align to TRDD2. TCRdb offers no J gene call, so here the DNA was matched to germline to obtain one. J was trimmed by 2 bases and V by 1 base; bases with no gene match: 24. The CDR3 runs 20 residues. Germline values: CDR1 TVYSNPD, CDR2 GDNSRS (reference sequence). The chain's CDR3 is CAFTGLPIIVSPRTTDKLIF. Here the CDR3 DNA reads TGTGCCTTTACTGGCCTTCCTATTATCGTTAGCCCCAGAACGACCGATAAACTCATCTTT.

With regard to this clone: For this DNA, TCRdb reports the protein of a much larger clone, which diverges at residue 7, most likely from a read error; the protein presented here is translated directly from the DNA. This chain connects TRDV1 to TRDJ1; 7 nucleotides align to TRDD2. Matching the DNA to germline supplied the J gene, which TCRdb does not give. CDR1 and CDR2 from the germline V gene are TSWWSYY and QGS. The CDR3 contains 21 residues. Germline trimming cut 6 bases from V and 6 bases from J; bases unmatched to any gene: 31. Written as DNA, the CDR3 is TGTGCTCTTGGAATTTTTACGAATTCCTACCGTCGCTGGTACTGGAGTAATAAACTCATCTTT. Translating it yields CALGIFTNSYRRWYWSNKLIF.

Remarks on this clone: The mismatch at residue 6 between this DNA's translation and the TCRdb protein of a much larger clone likely reflects a read error; the protein shown is translated from the DNA. V is TRDV1 and J is TRDJ1; 12 positions match TRDD3. Trimming removed 2 bases from V and 0 bases from J; junction bases left unmatched: 40. CDR1 is TSWWSYY and CDR2 is QGS in the germline V gene. CDR3 length: 29 amino acids. This CDR3 reads CALGEALVAFLTVLGDTTLRPLYTDKLIF. CDR3 DNA sequence: TGTGCTCTTGGGGAAGCTTTGGTGGCCTTCCTCACCGTACTGGGGGATACCACTCTTAGGCCCTTGTACACCGATAAACTCATCTTT.

This clone was seen only a few times. The TCRdb protein comes from a much larger clone and disagrees with this DNA's translation at residue 5, likely due to a read error; the protein given here is derived from the DNA. The V call is TRDV2, the J call TRDJ2, with 7 bases identical to TRDD3. TCRdb records no J gene; here it was assigned by comparing the DNA to germline. The CDR3 extends over 17 amino acids. V lost 3 bases and J lost 5; bases outside the gene matches: 14. CDR1 and CDR2 from the germline V gene are GEAIGNYY and EKD. CDR3: CACDAVGGGPLTAQLFF. The CDR3 nucleotides read TGTGCCTGTGACGCCGTGGGTGGGGGACCCTTAACAGCACAACTCTTCTTT.

This clone showed up just a few times. TCRdb's protein, taken from a much larger clone, differs from this DNA's translation at residue 13, likely owing to a read error; the protein displayed comes from the DNA. The CDR3 nucleotides are TGTGCTCTTGGGGAGCCTAGTAGTCTGGGGGTCCACTACACCGATAAACTCATCTTT. This translates into CALGEPSSLGVHYTDKLIF. The chain uses TRDV1 and TRDJ1; 7 bases fit TRDD3. Here the J gene was assigned by germline matching of the DNA, as TCRdb has none. CDR1 is TSWWSYY, CDR2 QGS, per germline. The length of the CDR3 is 19 residues. The V and J ends lost 3 bases and 0 bases, in that order; junction bases with no gene match: 16.

This clone was picked up a small number of times. The mismatch at residue 20 between this DNA's translation and the TCRdb protein of a much larger clone likely reflects a read error; the protein shown is translated from the DNA. The V gene is given as TRDV1, and no J gene call is available; TRDD3 reflects the table's D call only, with no check against the DNA. The CDR3 spans 22 residues. CDR1 is TSWWSYY and CDR2 is QGS in the germline V gene. The CDR3 DNA is TGTGCTCTTGGGGACCCCTGCCACCTTCCTACCCCATGGGGGATATTAGGGGAGTCACCCATCTTT. This gives the protein CALGDPCHLPTPWGILGESPIF.

There are many counts of this clone. The likely explanation is a read error, given a far larger clone one base away. The sample contains more than one DNA sequence encoding this CDR3. The chain carries TRDV2 and TRDJ2, with a possible D match to TRDD3 (6 bases). Assignment of the J gene here rests on matching the DNA to germline, because TCRdb gives none. The germline gives CDR1 GEAIGNYY, CDR2 EKD. The CDR3 is 15 amino acids. The CDR3 bases are TGTGCCTGTGACACCGTAGGGGGACGGACAGCGCAACTCTTCTTT. This sequence encodes CACDTVGGRTAQLFF.

Turning to this clone: A read error likely explains this, since a far larger clone differs by one base. Other DNA sequences of this sample code for an identical CDR3. The J gene went uncalled, whereas the V gene is TRDV2; TRDD3 is taken as the D call from the table, unchecked against the DNA. This CDR3 comprises 18 residues. Germline loops: CDR1 GEAIGNYY, CDR2 EKD. In DNA, the CDR3 is TGTGCCTGTTCTTCCTTGGGTACTGGGGGACCTTACACCGATAAGCTCATCTTT. It codes for CACSSLGTGGPYTDKLIF.